This T cell receptor beta chain appears in the sequencing data of a study of CXCR3-negative and CXCR3-positive naive CD8 T cells. At the level of the study: Overall TRB read output was around 140 million, and each library contained about 1.5 +/- 0.3 million reads.

cDNA libraries for TRB were generated by 5' RACE incorporating UMI labels. TCRdb reworked the 5' RACE reads into one entry per CDR3 protein, no DNA. Seen in this sample are tens of thousands of distinct CDR3 sequences; the ten most common clones hold about 1.6%. Per the germline V gene, CDR1 is SGHAT and CDR2 is FQNNGV. This CDR3 spans 16 amino acids. Naive CD8+ T cells carried a CD45RO-CCR7+CD27+CD95- phenotype. V and J are TRBV11-2 and TRBJ2-1; TCRdb indicates TRBD2, and absent DNA this call remains unverified. This clonotype originated in a human donor in good health. Some clones in this sample may be carry-over from other donors' samples. Material for sequencing was naive CXCR3- CD8+ T cells from blood. Subset: CD45RO-CCR7+CD27+CD95- naive CD8+ T cells lacking CXCR3 (TNR3-). The CDR3 spells CASSLTGESGFNEQFF.